The source of this T cell receptor (beta chain) is a study of blood T cell repertoires in COVID-19 (dated by TCRdb to about 2020). Describing the broader study: Samples covering the acute and convalescent phases of COVID-19 were provided by collaborators in the United States, Italy and Spain. The prospective study material was composed of cDNA or gDNA derived from T cells, B-cell-depleted T cells, or PBMCs. The dataset comprised deeply sampled blood TCRbeta repertoires from subjects exposed to, actively infected with, or recovered from COVID-19. The repertoires were released in a freely available public database meant as a resource for research on the immune response to SARS-CoV-2. The samples were drawn from two sources: the first 160 participants of the ongoing ImmuneRACE study, and some 1,300 subjects contributed by 6 global collaborators. The sample metadata nearly always contained a de-identified subject ID, COVID-19 status, age in years and sex. Where HLA class I and class II types were available, the types were taken from metadata supplied by the sample provider, not from assay-based typing. Findings and caveats that apply to the study as a whole: Clinical and demographic metadata were provided uncurated, with the amount varying by source and participant.

Looking up the germline V gene yields CDR1 MNHEY and CDR2 SVGAGI. There are 15 amino acids in the CDR3, from cysteine to phenylalanine inclusive. Here the CDR3 DNA is all that survives: 45 bases in frame from base 1. V is trimmed back by 2 bases and J by 5 bases, and the junction contains 6 bases that no gene match accounts for. Each collaborating institution followed its own protocols to collect whole blood in K2EDTA tubes. For TCRbeta analysis, collaborators shipped samples as frozen whole blood, isolated PBMCs, or DNA extracted from either of those sample types. This clone was seen a few times. The antigen it recognizes is unknown. No qualities accompany the bases; no much larger clone lies one base away. TCRbeta CDR3 regions were amplified from genomic DNA by means of the immunoSEQ Assay, a bias-controlled multiplex PCR. In the paper's pipeline: Nucleated cell counts per sample were estimated from amplification of reference gene primers within the assay. To quantify the absolute abundance of each unique TCRbeta CDR3 rearrangement, sequence reads were collapsed and filtered. For each sample, productive Simpson clonality was calculated as the square root of Simpson's diversity index over productive rearrangements. TCRdb took this table from immuneACCESS and kept in-frame rearrangements with V and J called. Such tables lack part of the clones; where checked against another copy, unresolved V genes explain under half of the gap, and the rest is unexplained. Clone size and V and J calls were adopted from that table, with D and trimming inferred from the DNA. The sample table holds fewer than 250,000 clones, of which over 70% were seen once. The top ten hold about 8.1% of the sample.

The sample consisted of peripheral blood. The chain employs TRBV6-5 and TRBJ2-3; 8 junctional bases match TRBD2. The receptor was isolated from a woman aged 50 to 60 with acute or convalescent COVID-19. The CDR3 protein: CASSYRGSGGDTQYF. The DNA sequence reads TGTGCCAGCAGTTACCGCGGGAGCGGGGGAGATACGCAGTATTTT.